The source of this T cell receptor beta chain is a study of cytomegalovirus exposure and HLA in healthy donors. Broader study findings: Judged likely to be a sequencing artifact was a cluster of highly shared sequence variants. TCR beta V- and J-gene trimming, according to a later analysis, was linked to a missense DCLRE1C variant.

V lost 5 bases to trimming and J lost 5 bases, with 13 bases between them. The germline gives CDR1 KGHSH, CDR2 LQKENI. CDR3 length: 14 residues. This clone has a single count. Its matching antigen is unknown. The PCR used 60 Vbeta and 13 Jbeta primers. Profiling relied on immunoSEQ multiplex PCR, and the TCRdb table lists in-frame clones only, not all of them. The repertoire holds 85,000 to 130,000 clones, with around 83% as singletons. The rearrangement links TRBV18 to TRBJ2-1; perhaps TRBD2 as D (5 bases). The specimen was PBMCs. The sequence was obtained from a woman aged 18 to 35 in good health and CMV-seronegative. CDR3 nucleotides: TGTGCCAGCTCAATCCGGGGAGACAACAATGAGCAGTTCTTC. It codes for CASSIRGDNNEQFF.